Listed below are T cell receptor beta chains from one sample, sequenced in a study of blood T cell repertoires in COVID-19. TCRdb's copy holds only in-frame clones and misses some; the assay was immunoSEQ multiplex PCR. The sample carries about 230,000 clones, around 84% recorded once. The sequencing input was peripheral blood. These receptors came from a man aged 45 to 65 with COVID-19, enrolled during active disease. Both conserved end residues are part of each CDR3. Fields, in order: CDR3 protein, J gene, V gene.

CDR3aa: CASSWGHVTYEQYF
j_gene: TRBJ2-7
v_gene: TRBV5-1

CDR3aa: CASAGGQGVEKLFF
j_gene: TRBJ1-4
v_gene: TRBV5-1

CDR3aa: CASSDWANGANVLTF
j_gene: TRBJ2-6
v_gene: TRBV2

CDR3aa: CASSPQISGTGSTDTQYF
j_gene: TRBJ2-3
v_gene: TRBV18

CDR3aa: CASSPFTFSQGSLDEQFF
j_gene: TRBJ2-1
v_gene: TRBV5-4

CDR3aa: CASGPKRGNTDTQYF
j_gene: TRBJ2-3
v_gene: TRBV12-5

CDR3aa: CASSPRPGGDGAFF
j_gene: TRBJ1-1
v_gene: TRBV7-3

CDR3aa: CATLGGDTVYGYTF
j_gene: TRBJ1-2
v_gene: TRBV10-3

CDR3aa: CASSIGHFTGELFF
j_gene: TRBJ2-2
v_gene: TRBV19

CDR3aa: CSASLQGNEQYF
j_gene: TRBJ2-7
v_gene: TRBV20-1

CDR3aa: CASSPGLEYEQYF
j_gene: TRBJ2-7
v_gene: TRBV3-1/TRBV3-2

CDR3aa: CASSPRKAGSNYNEQFF
j_gene: TRBJ2-1
v_gene: TRBV27

CDR3aa: CASGQAGVGNTIYF
j_gene: TRBJ1-3
v_gene: TRBV2

CDR3aa: CASSYTTEKLFF
j_gene: TRBJ1-4
v_gene: TRBV6-2/TRBV6-3

CDR3aa: CASRLDRSSYNSPLHF
j_gene: TRBJ1-6
v_gene: TRBV2

CDR3aa: CASSYGTGLDQETQYF
j_gene: TRBJ2-5
v_gene: TRBV7-9

CDR3aa: CASSPTGMIYEQYF
j_gene: TRBJ2-7
v_gene: TRBV6-5

CDR3aa: CATSRNPGLVNRLAGELFF
j_gene: TRBJ2-2
v_gene: TRBV15

CDR3aa: CASSQQGSHSYEQYF
j_gene: TRBJ2-7
v_gene: TRBV4-1

CDR3aa: CASTSGREIGVSGYTF
j_gene: TRBJ1-2
v_gene: TRBV3-1/TRBV3-2

CDR3aa: CASSLGGVNTEAFF
j_gene: TRBJ1-1
v_gene: TRBV7-9

CDR3aa: CASSGTGANQETQYF
j_gene: TRBJ2-5
v_gene: TRBV2

CDR3aa: CASSLVPGSYGYTF
j_gene: TRBJ1-2
v_gene: TRBV5-1

CDR3aa: CASSRVAGVSGELFF
j_gene: TRBJ2-2
v_gene: TRBV7-3

CDR3aa: CASSDGRGPKETQYF
j_gene: TRBJ2-5
v_gene: TRBV3-1/TRBV3-2

CDR3aa: CASSTGFSSYNEQFF
j_gene: TRBJ2-1
v_gene: TRBV7-7